The entry that follows covers one T cell receptor beta chain sequence. Its target is not known. Measured with immunoSEQ multiplex PCR; TCRdb has only the in-frame clones, and not every one. Of 30,000 to 40,000 clones listed, roughly 76% are singletons. These data are taken from a study of vaccination effects on CD4 cells after COVID-19. On the study more broadly: Participants completed two doses of the BNT162b2 or mRNA-1273 vaccine.

Study-wide results and limits: At late timepoints after vaccination, vaccine- and infection-induced clones shrank markedly. In the study, convalescent patients were few, and early post-infection timepoints were absent.

Expansion with viral peptide pools was applied to antigen-specific CD4+ T cells by the ViraFEST assay prior to sequencing. Upon completion of around ten days in culture, CD4+ T cells were isolated. Vaccine recipients had no previous SARS-CoV-2 infection; their nucleocapsid antibodies were negative. Germline values: CDR1 SQVTM, CDR2 ANQGSEA. With 4 bases removed from V and 0 bases from J, the gap between germline ends came to 7 bases. This CDR3 comprises 12 residues. The chain combines TRBV29-1 with TRBJ2-7; D uncertain. This clonotype was obtained from a human donor who received a COVID-19 vaccine. This sample comprised CD4+ T cells from PBMCs cultured with SARS-CoV-2 spike peptides, obtained before COVID-19 vaccination. The CDR3 sequence: CSVGPGSYEQYF. CDR3 sequence (DNA): TGCAGCGTTGGCCCGGGCTCCTACGAGCAGTACTTC.